The T cell receptor beta chain described here comes from a study of response to subunit inactivated influenza vaccine. Findings and limits, study-wide: New T cells are recruited in small numbers by each seasonal influenza vaccination, according to the authors' suggestion.

Details on this clonotype: The antigen remains undetermined.

The J segment lost 4 bases and the V segment lost 4 bases, leaving 5 bases of the junction unmatched. The CDR3 loop spans 15 amino acids. TCRdb independently ran MiXCR on the RT-PCR reads; one entry per CDR3 protein. The repertoire includes 550,000 to 650,000 distinct CDR3 sequences, about 11% of them detected once, and roughly 10% sits in the top ten. The gene calls are TRBV12-3 or TRBV12-4 and TRBJ2-2, with TRBD2 matching over 8 bases. This specimen was PBMCs from blood, taken on the day of vaccination. This TCR came from a man aged 45-65 years who received an inactivated influenza vaccine. In DNA form, the CDR3 reads TGTGCCAGCAGTTCCGGGACTAGATTCACCGGGGAGCTGTTTTTT. This sequence encodes CASSSGTRFTGELFF.